This TCR beta chain was captured by sequencing in a study of blood T cell repertoires in COVID-19. Overall study: Spain, Italy and the United States supplied samples that represented acute and convalescent COVID-19.

Original handling: Amplification from reference gene primers served as the basis for estimated nucleated cell counts. TCRdb's copy holds only in-frame clones and misses some; the assay was immunoSEQ multiplex PCR. Clonal size and the V and J genes are those of that table, whereas D and trimming came from the DNA. The table shows 130,000 or so clones, with roughly 84% occurring only once. Unmatched junction bases numbered 7, after V lost 6 bases and J lost 6 bases. The CDR3 runs to 13 residues. Germline values: CDR1 MNHEY, CDR2 SMNVEV (reference sequence). The sample holds a few counts of this clone. The sequence derives from a man between 60 and 75 years old with acute or convalescent COVID-19. Sequenced input: peripheral blood. The V and J genes are TRBV27 and TRBJ1-1; 7 bases are a match to TRBD1. CDR3: CASRSTGEAEAFF. The CDR3 bases are TGTGCCAGCAGAAGCACAGGGGAGGCTGAAGCTTTCTTT.